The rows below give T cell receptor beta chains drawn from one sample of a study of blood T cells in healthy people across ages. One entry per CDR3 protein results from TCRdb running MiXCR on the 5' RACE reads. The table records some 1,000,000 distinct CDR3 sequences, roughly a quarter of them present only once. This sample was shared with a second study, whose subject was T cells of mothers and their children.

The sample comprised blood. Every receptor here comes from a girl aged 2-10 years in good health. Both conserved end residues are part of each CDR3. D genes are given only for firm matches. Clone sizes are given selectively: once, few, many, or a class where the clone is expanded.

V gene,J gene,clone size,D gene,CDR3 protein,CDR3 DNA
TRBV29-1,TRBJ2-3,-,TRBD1,CSVIQGAGTQYF,TGCAGCGTTATACAGGGGGCTGGTACGCAGTATTTT
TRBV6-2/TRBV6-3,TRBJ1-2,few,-,CASSYSASGDGYTF,TGTGCCAGCAGTTACTCCGCGTCCGGGGATGGCTACACCTTC
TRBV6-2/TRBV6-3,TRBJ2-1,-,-,CASSASGGYHEQFF,TGTGCCAGCTCAGCTTCCGGGGGATACCACGAGCAGTTCTTC
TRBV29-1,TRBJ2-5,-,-,CSVKGKYQETQYF,TGCAGCGTTAAGGGAAAGTACCAAGAGACCCAGTACTTC
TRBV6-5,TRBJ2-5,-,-,CASSTQRAETQYF,TGTGCCAGCTCGACTCAGCGGGCGGAGACCCAGTACTTC
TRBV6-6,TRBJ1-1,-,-,CASSYEGSTEAFF,TGTGCCAGCAGTTACGAGGGCTCCACTGAAGCTTTCTTT
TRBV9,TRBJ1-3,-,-,CASSVIGSGNTIYF,TGTGCCAGCAGCGTAATCGGTTCCGGAAACACCATATATTTT
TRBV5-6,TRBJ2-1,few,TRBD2,CASSYTSGGSYNEQFF,TGTGCCAGCAGCTACACTAGCGGGGGCTCCTACAATGAGCAGTTCTTC
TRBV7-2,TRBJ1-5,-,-,CASSPGAKSNQPQHF,TGTGCCAGCAGCCCGGGGGCTAAGAGCAATCAGCCCCAGCATTTT
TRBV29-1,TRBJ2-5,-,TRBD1,CSAEGQGNQETQYF,TGCAGCGCCGAGGGACAGGGGAACCAAGAGACCCAGTACTTC
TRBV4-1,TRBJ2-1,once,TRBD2,CASSQGIAGGGEQFF,TGCGCCAGCAGCCAAGGGATAGCGGGAGGAGGTGAGCAGTTCTTC
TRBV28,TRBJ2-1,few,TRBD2,CASLFRLAGDEQFF,TGTGCCAGCCTTTTCAGGCTAGCGGGAGACGAGCAGTTCTTC
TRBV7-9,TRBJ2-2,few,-,CASSSNSGNAGELFF,TGTGCCAGCAGCTCGAATTCAGGGAATGCCGGGGAGCTGTTTTTT
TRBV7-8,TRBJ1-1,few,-,CASSPKTGLNTEAFF,TGTGCCAGCAGCCCCAAAACAGGGTTGAACACTGAAGCTTTCTTT
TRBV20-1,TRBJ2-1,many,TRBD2,CSVSSGLADYNEQFF,TGCAGTGTAAGTTCGGGACTAGCGGACTACAATGAGCAGTTCTTC
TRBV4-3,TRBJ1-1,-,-,CASSQDPVPNTEAFF,TGCGCCAGCAGCCAAGACCCGGTACCGAACACTGAAGCTTTCTTT